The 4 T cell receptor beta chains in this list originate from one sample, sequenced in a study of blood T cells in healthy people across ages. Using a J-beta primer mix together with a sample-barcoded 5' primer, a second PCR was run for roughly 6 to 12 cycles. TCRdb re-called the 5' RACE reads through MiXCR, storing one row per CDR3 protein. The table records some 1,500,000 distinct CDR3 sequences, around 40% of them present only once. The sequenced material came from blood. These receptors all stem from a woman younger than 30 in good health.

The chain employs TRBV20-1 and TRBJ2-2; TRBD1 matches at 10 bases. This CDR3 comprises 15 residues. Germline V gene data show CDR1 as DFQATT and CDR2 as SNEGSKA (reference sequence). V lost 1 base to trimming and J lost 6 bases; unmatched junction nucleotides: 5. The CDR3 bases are TGCAGTGCTAGAGCGGGACAGGGGACCCCCGGGGAGCTGTTTTTT. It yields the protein CSARAGQGTPGELFF.

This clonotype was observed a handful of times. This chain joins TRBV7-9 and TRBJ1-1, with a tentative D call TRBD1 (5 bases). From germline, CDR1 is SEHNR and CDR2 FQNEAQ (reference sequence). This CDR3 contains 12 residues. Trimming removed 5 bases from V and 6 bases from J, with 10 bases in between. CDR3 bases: TGTGCCAGCAGCCCCCGACAGCCTGAAGCTTTCTTT. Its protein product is CASSPRQPEAFF.

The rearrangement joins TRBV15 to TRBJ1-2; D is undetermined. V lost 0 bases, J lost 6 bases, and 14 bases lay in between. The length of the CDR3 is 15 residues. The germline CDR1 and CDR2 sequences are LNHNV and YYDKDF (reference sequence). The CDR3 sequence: CATSRDLSWTNGYTF. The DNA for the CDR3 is TGTGCCACCAGCAGAGATCTATCTTGGACGAATGGCTACACCTTC.

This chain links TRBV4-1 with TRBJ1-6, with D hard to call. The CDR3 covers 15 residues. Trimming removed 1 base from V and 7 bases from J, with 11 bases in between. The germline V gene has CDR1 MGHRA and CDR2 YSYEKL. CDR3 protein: CASSQGVQQNSPLHF. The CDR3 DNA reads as TGCGCCAGCAGCCAAGGCGTCCAGCAAAATTCACCCCTCCACTTT.